This entry lists 7 T cell receptor beta chains sequenced from one sample in a study of T-cell reconstitution after alpha-beta-depleted transplantation in children. During its preparation, the TCRbeta library received unique molecular identifiers. TCRdb processed the PCR reads anew with MiXCR; each CDR3 protein has one entry. This table has 900,000 or so distinct CDR3 sequences, roughly 15% appearing once. The specimen comprised PBMCs, mostly from graft donor cells, sampled 360 days after TCRalphabeta/CD19-depleted stem cell transplant. The source of these receptors is a male patient between 10 and 17 years old who had a stem cell transplant for acute lymphoblastic leukemia, so the T cells may come from the graft donor.

This clonotype was detected a few times. The rearrangement uses TRBV20-1 and TRBJ2-3, with 9 bases aligning to TRBD2. The CDR3 is 14 amino acids. V lost 6 bases and J lost 9; bases outside the gene matches: 13. Germline V lookup: CDR1 DFQATT, CDR2 SNEGSKA (reference sequence). In DNA, the CDR3 is TGCAGTGCCGCGGGGGGGTCGGGGCGCGGAACGCAGTATTTT. It specifies CSAAGGSGRGTQYF.

The chain couples TRBV21-1 to TRBJ2-3; the table's D call, TRBD2, has no DNA check behind it. TRBV21-1 is a pseudogene segment. The CDR3 totals 19 residues. Here the CDR3 reads CASSVQWGPYLREADTQYF. The DNA for the CDR3 is TGTGCCAGCAGCGTTCAATGGGGCCCTTATTTGCGGGAGGCAGATACGCAGTATTTT.

The count of this clonotype is one. The V call is TRBV5-1, the J call TRBJ2-7; D gene ambiguous. The CDR3 sequence is 9 residues long. Trimming pared 10 bases from V and 5 bases from J, leaving 7 bases between. The germline V gene has CDR1 SGHRS and CDR2 YFSETQ. CDR3 DNA: TGCGCCGGTCGCCACGAGCAGTACTTC. Its translation: CAGRHEQYF.

This chain uses TRBV14 with TRBJ1-1; D gene unclear. The CDR3 contains 14 residues. Germline CDR1 reads SGHDN; CDR2 reads FVKESK. Trimming took off 1 base at V and 4 bases at J, with 10 bases between the two ends. CDR3 protein: CASSQAGRSTEAFF. As DNA, the CDR3 is TGTGCCAGCAGCCAAGCGGGGAGGAGCACTGAAGCTTTCTTT. Filled out from reference TRBV14 and TRBJ1-1, the complete variable domain reads EAGVTQFPSHSVIEKGQTVTLRCDPISGHDNLYWYRRVMGKEIKFLLHFVKESKQDESGMPNNRFLAERTGGTYSTLKVQPAELEDSGVYFCASSQAGRSTEAFFGQGTRLTVV.

This clonotype has a handful of counts. This rearrangement joins TRBV5-6 to TRBJ2-2, with no clear D. V lost 4 bases, J lost 4 bases, and 5 bases lay in between. Per germline, CDR1 SGHDT and CDR2 YYEEEE. The CDR3 loop spans 12 amino acids. The CDR3 region has the DNA TGTGCCAGCAGCATATCCACCGGGGAGCTGTTTTTT. This codes for CASSISTGELFF.

The chain has TRBV13 and TRBJ2-7; TRBD2 is a possible D gene (6 bases). The CDR3 sequence is 15 residues long. The V end was cut by 0 bases, the J end by 3 bases, with 12 bases between. The germline V gene has CDR1 PRHDT and CDR2 FYEKMQ (reference sequence). CDR3 protein: CASSLGLRRVYEQYF. CDR3 coding DNA: TGTGCCAGCAGCTTAGGCCTAAGGAGGGTCTACGAGCAGTACTTC.

This clonotype was seen ten or more times. The rearrangement links TRBV10-3 to TRBJ2-1, with 10 bases lining up with TRBD2. Germline CDR1 and CDR2: ENHRY and SYGVKD. Germline trimming cut 6 bases from V and 8 bases from J; bases unmatched to any gene: 10. There are 15 residues in the CDR3. The CDR3 loop is CAISTSGTTWDEQFF. The CDR3 bases are TGTGCCATCAGCACTAGCGGGACCACTTGGGATGAGCAGTTCTTC.